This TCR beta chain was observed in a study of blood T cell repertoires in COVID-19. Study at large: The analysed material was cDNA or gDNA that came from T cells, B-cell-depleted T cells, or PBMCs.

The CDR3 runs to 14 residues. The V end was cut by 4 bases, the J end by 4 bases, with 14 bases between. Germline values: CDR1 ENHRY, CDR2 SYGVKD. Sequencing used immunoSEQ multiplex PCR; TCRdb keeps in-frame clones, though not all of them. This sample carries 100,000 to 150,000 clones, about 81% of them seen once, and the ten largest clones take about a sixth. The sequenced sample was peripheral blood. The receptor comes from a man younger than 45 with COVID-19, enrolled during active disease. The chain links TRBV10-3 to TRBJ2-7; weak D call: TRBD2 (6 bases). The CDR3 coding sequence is TGTGCCATCAGTGTCCGCGGGGCGGGGTACGAGCAGTACTTC. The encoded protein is CAISVRGAGYEQYF.